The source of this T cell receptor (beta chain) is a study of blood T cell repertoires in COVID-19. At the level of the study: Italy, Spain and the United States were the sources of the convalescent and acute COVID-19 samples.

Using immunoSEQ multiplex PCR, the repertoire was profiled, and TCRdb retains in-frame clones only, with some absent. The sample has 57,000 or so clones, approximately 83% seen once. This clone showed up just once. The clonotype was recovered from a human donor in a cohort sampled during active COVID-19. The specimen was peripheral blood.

The CDR3 region is CASSRTGLENQPQHF. For the CDR3, the DNA is TGCGCCAGCAGCCGGACAGGGCTCGAGAATCAGCCCCAGCATTTT. The J gene is TRBJ1-5, the V gene TRBV5-1; 8 nucleotides match TRBD1. The CDR3 contains 15 residues. Germline V gene lookup returns CDR1 SGHRS and CDR2 YFSETQ. J lost 4 bases, V lost 4 bases, and 7 bases had no gene match.